Listed here is a single TCR beta chain. Antigen specificity is unknown. These data are taken from a study of post-analysis software for immune sequencing data. Across the study: In terms of disease course, relapsing-remitting, secondary progressive and progressive-relapsing multiple sclerosis were included. Whole-study results and caveats: There was significantly lower normalized Chao1 diversity in multiple sclerosis patients than in controls. About 5 TRBV segments (TRBV5-6, TRBV5-1 and TRBV20-1 among them) occurred more frequently in patients than in controls.

CDR3 length equals 15 residues. CDR1 is DFQATT and CDR2 is SNEGSKA in the germline V gene (reference sequence). V shed 5 bases, J shed 2 bases, and the junction held 9 bases outside the gene matches. Presence of unique molecular identifiers characterized the TCR beta cDNA libraries. Each sample of about 0.95 to 10 million input T cells yielded roughly 0.5 million cDNA molecules, so each molecule approximated one T cell. TCRdb itself ran the PCR reads through MiXCR, one entry per CDR3 protein. Counted here are 750,000 to 950,000 distinct CDR3 sequences, 46% occurring once; the ten biggest clones make up over 4.5%.

This receptor was obtained from a girl aged 10-17 years with multiple sclerosis. Sequencing was done on a sample of blood. The V and J genes are TRBV20-1 and TRBJ2-1; 7 nucleotides agree with TRBD2. The CDR3 DNA reads as TGCAGTGCTGGGTTGGCGGGAGTCACCTACAATGAGCAGTTCTTC. Protein sequence: CSAGLAGVTYNEQFF.